The clone carrying this T cell receptor (beta chain) has just a few counts. Its antigen is unknown. The sample's treatment: roughly 11-day PBMC culture with coronavirus spike peptide pools or control peptides (ViraFEST assay). This sample stems from a study of vaccination and CD4 T cells after COVID-19. Regarding the study as a whole: Only post-vaccination samples contained a median 86.3% of the reactive clones in convalescent patients.

The Oncomine TCR Beta short-read assay generated sequence data from the DNA of cultured CD4+ T cells. TCRdb reanalysed the PCR reads using MiXCR and keeps one entry per CDR3 protein. This sample has 8,500 to 10,000 distinct CDR3 sequences, with roughly 23% found just once. The sample was cultured CD4+ T cells from blood. The TCR comes from a human donor with COVID-19.

CDR3 DNA sequence: TGTGCCAGCAGTTCTACCTCGACTAGCGGGACAGATACGCAGTATTTT. It translates to CASSSTSTSGTDTQYF. V gene TRBV12-3 or TRBV12-4 combines with J gene TRBJ2-3, with 10 bases that match TRBD2. The CDR3 covers 16 residues. Germline trimming cut 4 bases from V and 3 bases from J; bases unmatched to any gene: 7.